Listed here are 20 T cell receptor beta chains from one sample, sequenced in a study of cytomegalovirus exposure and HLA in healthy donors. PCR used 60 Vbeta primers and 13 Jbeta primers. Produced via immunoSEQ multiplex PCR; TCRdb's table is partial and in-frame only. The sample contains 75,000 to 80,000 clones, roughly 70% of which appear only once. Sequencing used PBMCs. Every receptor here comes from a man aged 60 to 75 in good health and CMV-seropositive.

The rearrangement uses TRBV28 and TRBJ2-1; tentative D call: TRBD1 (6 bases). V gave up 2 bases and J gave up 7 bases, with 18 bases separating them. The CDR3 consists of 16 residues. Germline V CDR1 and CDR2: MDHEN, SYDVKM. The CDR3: CASSLPPRGWFNEQFF. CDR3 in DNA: TGTGCCAGCAGTTTACCGCCGAGGGGGTGGTTTAATGAGCAGTTCTTC.

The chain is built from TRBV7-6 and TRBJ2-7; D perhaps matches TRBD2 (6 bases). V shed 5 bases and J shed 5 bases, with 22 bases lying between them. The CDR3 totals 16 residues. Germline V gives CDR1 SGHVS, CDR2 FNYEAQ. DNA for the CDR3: TGTGCCAGCAGCCGAAGACCCCGCGGGGACCTCGACGAGCAGTACTTC. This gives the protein CASSRRPRGDLDEQYF.

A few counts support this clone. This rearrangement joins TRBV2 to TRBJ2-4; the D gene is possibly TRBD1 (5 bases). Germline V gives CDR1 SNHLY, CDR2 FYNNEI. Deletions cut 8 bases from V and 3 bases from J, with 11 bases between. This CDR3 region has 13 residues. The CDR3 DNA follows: TGTGCCAGCGACAGCTTAGACAAAAACATTCAGTACTTC. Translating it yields CASDSLDKNIQYF.

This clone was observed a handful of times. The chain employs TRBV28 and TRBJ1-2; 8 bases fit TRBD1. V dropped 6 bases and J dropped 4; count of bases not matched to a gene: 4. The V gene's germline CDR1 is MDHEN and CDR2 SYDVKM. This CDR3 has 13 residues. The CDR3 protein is CASRAGQGYGYTF. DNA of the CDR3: TGTGCCAGCAGGGCTGGACAGGGCTATGGCTACACCTTC.

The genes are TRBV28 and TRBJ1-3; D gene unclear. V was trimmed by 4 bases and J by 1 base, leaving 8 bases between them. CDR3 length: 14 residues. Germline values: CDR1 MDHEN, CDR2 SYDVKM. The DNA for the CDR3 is TGTGCCAGCAGTTCTTCCCTGTCTGGAAACACCATATATTTT. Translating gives CASSSSLSGNTIYF.

The CDR3: CASSASGQGDEQYF. The CDR3 nucleotides read TGCGCCAGCAGCGCCTCGGGACAGGGAGACGAGCAGTACTTC. This chain connects TRBV5-1 to TRBJ2-5; 9 bases map to TRBD1. With the DNA end fitting TRBJ2-7 better, the J assignment may be wrong. Germline CDR1 SGHRS, CDR2 YFSETQ. The CDR3 is 14 amino acids.

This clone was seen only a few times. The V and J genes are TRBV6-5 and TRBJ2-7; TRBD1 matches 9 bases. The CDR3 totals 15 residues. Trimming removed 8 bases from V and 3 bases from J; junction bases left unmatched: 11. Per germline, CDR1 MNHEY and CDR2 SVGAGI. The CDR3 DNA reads TGTGCCAGCCCCACGCCGGGACAGGGTAGCTACGAGCAGTACTTC. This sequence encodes CASPTPGQGSYEQYF.

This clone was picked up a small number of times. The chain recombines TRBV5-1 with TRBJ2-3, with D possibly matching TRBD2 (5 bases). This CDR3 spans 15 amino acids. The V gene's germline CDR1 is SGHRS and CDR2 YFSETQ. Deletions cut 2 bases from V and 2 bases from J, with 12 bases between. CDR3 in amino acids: CASSFLRRTTDTQYF. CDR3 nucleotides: TGCGCCAGCAGCTTCCTCCGGAGGACCACAGATACGCAGTATTTT.

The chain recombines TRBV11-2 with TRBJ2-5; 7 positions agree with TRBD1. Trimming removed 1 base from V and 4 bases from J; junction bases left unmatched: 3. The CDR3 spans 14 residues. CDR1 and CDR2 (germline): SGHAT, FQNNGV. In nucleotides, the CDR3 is TGTGCCAGCAGCTTAGGCCCAGGGGGAGAGACCCAGTACTTC. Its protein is CASSLGPGGETQYF.

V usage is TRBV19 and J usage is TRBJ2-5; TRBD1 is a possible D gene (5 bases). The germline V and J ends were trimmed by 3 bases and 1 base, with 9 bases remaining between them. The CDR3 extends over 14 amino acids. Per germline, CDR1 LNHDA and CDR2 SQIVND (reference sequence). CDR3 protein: CASSINQGQETQYF. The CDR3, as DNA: TGTGCCAGTAGTATCAATCAGGGCCAAGAGACCCAGTACTTC.

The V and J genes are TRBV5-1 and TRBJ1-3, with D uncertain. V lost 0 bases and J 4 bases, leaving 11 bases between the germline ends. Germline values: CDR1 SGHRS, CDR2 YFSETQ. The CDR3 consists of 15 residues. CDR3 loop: CASSLGGHVGNTIYF. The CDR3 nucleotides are TGCGCCAGCAGCTTGGGAGGGCACGTCGGAAACACCATATATTTT. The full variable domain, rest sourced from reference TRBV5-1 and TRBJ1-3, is KAGVTQTPRYLIKTRGQQVTLSCSPISGHRSVSWYQQTPGQGLQFLFEYFSETQRNKGNFPGRFSGRQFSNSRSEMNVSTLELGDSALYLCASSLGGHVGNTIYFGEGSWLTVV.

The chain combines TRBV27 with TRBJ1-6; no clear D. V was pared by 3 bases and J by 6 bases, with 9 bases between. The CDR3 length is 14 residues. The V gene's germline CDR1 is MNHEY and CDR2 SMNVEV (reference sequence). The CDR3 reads CASSLVNSNSPLHF. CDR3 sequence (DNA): TGTGCCAGCAGTTTGGTGAACTCTAATTCACCCCTCCACTTT.

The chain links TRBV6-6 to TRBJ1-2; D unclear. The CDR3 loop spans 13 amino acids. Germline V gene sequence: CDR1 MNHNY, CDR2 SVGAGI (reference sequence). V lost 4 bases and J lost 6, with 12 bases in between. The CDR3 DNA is TGTGCCAGCAGTTTGATGGGGAGCCATGGCTACACCTTC. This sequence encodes CASSLMGSHGYTF.

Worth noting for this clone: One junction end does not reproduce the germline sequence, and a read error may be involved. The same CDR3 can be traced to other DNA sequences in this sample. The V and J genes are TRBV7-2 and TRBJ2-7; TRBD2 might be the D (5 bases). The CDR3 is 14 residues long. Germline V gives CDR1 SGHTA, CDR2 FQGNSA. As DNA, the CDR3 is TGCGCCAGCAGCTTAGGAGGTACCCGGTGGGAGCAGTACTTC. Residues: CASSLGGTRWEQYF. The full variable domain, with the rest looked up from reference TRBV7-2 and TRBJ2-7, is GAGVSQSPSNKVTEKGKDVELRCDPISGHTALYWYRQSLGQGLEFLIYFQGNSAPDKSGLPSDRFSAERTGGSVSTLTIQRTQQEDSAVYLCASSLGGTRWEQYFGPGTRLTVT.

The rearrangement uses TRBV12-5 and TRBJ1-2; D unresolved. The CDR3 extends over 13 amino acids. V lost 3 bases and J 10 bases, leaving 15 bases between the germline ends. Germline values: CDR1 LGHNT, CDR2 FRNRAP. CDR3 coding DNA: TGTGCTAGTGGTTTAGACCTGAGCAGGCTCTACACCTTC. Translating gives CASGLDLSRLYTF.

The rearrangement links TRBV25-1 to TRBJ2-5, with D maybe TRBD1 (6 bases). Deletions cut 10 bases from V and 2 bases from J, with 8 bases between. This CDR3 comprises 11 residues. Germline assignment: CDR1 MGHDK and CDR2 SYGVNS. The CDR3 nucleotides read TGTGCCACCCAGGGGCAAGAGACCCAGTACTTC. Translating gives CATQGQETQYF.

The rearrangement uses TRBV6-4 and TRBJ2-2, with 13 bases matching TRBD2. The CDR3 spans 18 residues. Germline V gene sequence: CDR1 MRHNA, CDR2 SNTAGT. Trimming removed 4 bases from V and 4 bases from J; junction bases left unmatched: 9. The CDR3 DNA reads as TGTGCCAGCAGTGGAGTTACTAGCGGGGGGGCGGTCACCGGGGAGCTGTTTTTT. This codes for CASSGVTSGGAVTGELFF.

The chain's CDR3 is CASRGQGNYEQYF. The CDR3 nucleotides read TGTGCCAGCCGGGGACAGGGGAACTACGAGCAGTACTTC. This chain uses TRBV28 with TRBJ2-7, with TRBD1 matching over 10 bases. V lost 8 bases to trimming and J lost 3 bases; unmatched junction nucleotides: 4. Per the germline V gene, CDR1 is MDHEN and CDR2 is SYDVKM. The CDR3 length is 13 residues.

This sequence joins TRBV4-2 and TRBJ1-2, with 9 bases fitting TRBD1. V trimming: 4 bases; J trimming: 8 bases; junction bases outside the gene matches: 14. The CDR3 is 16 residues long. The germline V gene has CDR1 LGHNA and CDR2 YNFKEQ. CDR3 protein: CASSPGLGQGVRGYTF. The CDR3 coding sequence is TGTGCCAGCAGCCCTGGCCTGGGACAGGGAGTCCGAGGCTACACCTTC.

This chain's CDR3 is CASKGQANTGELFF. Here the CDR3 DNA reads TGTGCCAGTAAGGGACAGGCGAACACCGGGGAGCTGTTTTTT. The V call is TRBV19, the J call TRBJ2-2; 8 bases map to TRBD1. Trimming took 7 bases from V and 0 from J; bases not matched to a gene: 1. The CDR3 runs to 14 residues. Germline loops: CDR1 LNHDA, CDR2 SQIVND (reference sequence).